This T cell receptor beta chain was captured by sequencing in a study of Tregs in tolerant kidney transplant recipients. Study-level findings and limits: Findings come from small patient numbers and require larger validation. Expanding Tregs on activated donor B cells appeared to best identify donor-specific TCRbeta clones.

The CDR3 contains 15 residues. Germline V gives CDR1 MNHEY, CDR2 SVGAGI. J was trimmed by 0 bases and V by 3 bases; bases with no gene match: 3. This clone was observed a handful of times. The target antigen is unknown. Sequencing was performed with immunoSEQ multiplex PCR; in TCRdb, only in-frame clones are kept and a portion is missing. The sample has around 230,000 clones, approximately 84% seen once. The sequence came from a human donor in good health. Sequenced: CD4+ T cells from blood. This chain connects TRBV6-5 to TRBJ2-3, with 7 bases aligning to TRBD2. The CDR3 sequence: CASSYPGGSTDTQYF. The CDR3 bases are TGTGCCAGCAGTTATCCGGGGGGAAGCACAGATACGCAGTATTTT.